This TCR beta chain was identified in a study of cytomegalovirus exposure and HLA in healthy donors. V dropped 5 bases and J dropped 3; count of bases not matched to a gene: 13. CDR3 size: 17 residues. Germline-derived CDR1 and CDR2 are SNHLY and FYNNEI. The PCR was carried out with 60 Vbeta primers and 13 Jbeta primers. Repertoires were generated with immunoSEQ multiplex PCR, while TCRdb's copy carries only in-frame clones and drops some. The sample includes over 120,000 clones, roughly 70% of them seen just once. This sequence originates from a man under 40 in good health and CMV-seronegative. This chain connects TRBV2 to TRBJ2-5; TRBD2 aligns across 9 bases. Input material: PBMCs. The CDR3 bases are TGTGCCAGCAGTCAATACACCGCGACTAGCGGTGAAGAGACCCAGTACTTC. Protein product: CASSQYTATSGEETQYF. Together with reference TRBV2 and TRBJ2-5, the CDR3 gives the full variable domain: EPEVTQTPSHQVTQMGQEVILRCVPISNHLYFYWYRQILGQKVEFLVSFYNNEISEKSEIFDDQFSVERPDGSNFTLKIRSTKLEDSAMYFCASSQYTATSGEETQYFGPGTRLLVL.